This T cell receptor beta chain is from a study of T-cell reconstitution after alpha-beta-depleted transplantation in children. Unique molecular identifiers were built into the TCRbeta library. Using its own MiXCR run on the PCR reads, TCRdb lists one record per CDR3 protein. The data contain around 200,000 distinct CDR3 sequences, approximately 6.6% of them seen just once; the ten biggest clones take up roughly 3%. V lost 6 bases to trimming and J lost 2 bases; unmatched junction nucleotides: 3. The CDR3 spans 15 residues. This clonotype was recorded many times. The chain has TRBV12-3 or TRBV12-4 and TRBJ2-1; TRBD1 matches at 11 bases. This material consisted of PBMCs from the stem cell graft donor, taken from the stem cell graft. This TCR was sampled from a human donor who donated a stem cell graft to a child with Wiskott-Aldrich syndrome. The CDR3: CASSRGQGAYNEQFF. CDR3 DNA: TGTGCCAGCAGCAGGGGACAGGGGGCCTACAATGAGCAGTTCTTC.